The present TCR beta chain was sequenced within a study of T cell responses to AZD1222 COVID-19 vaccine. Between the trimmed V and J ends, which lost 6 bases and 1 base, there was a span of 9 bases. The CDR3 consists of 14 residues. The germline CDR1 and CDR2 sequences are MRHNA and SNTAGT. The table came from immunoSEQ multiplex PCR; TCRdb's copy has only in-frame clones and leaves some out. Here the sample spans approximately 100,000 clones, roughly 89% being singletons. This receptor was identified in an adult in good health. The chain uses TRBV6-4 and TRBJ2-2; D gene uncertain. Sequencing used peripheral blood, obtained on day 0 of AZD1222 vaccination. The DNA of the CDR3 is TGTGCCAGCAGGGCACTGGGGAACACCGGGGAGCTGTTTTTT. Residues: CASRALGNTGELFF.